A single TCR beta chain is shown here with its context. The antigen this receptor binds is unknown. No much larger clone exists at a distance of one base, and base qualities are not known. Read against the paper, the sample's time point label means: about 28 days (+/-7) after the second vaccine dose. AZD1222 recipients given second doses at about 4 weeks or at about 12 weeks were pooled, since spike-specific TCR depth and breadth were not found to differ between the two schedules. Samples from vaccinated people were obtained from the UK trials COV001 and COV002, which included a single-blind randomized controlled phase 2/3 trial of AZD1222 (ChAdOx1 nCoV-19) in healthy adults. For TCRbeta chain sequencing, PBMC samples from trial participants were taken at day 0 and at day 28 after the second dose. The CDR3 regions of human TCRbeta chains were analyzed by immunosequencing. The paper's processing steps were these. TCRs in the repertoires were compared against a reference library of SARS-CoV-2-specific TCRs that had been generated with the MIRA antigen-specificity platform. Breadth was defined as the fraction of unique TCRs that were SARS-CoV-2-associated. Depth was defined as the fraction of total T cells that were SARS-CoV-2-associated. Using the MIRA data, every spike-specific TCR was mapped to the spike region that the TCR reacted to and assigned to either a CD4 or a CD8 class. Log10-transformed breadth and depth values were compared by one-way ANOVA with Sidak's multiple comparisons tests. In TCRdb, the immuneACCESS table is reduced to in-frame sequences with V and J assigned. These tables do not hold every clone; where another copy was compared, an unresolved V gene accounts for under half, and the others remain unexplained. For V, J and clone size, that table is used; D and trimming come from the DNA. Present in this sample are more than 150,000 clones, approximately 94% of which were seen just once. Approximately 1.5% of the sample comes from the top ten.

This record belongs to a study of T cell responses to AZD1222 COVID-19 vaccine (dated by TCRdb to the early 2020s). The study in broad terms: A total of just over 230 trial participants underwent TCR sequencing, of whom 207 received two doses of AZD1222 and about 26 received two doses of the MenACWY control vaccine. Trial participants were enrolled by age into subgroups of 18-55, 56-69 and 70-plus years, and around 150, 28 and 57 TCR-sequenced participants, respectively, were included in these subgroups.

V has 4 bases trimmed and J has 3 bases trimmed; junction bases matching no gene number 3. The CDR1 and CDR2 encoded by the germline V gene are SGHRS and YFSETQ. Inclusive of the bounding cysteine and phenylalanine, the CDR3 is 13 residues long. The CDR3 DNA has 39 bases and is translated from base 1. Broad study findings and their caveats: CD4 TCRs associated with the vaccine covered the entire spike protein, and the dominant responses were in regions 160-218 and 743-854. Participants were mostly white British, with more females than males. The authors suggested clonal diversity may have been underestimated. Spike-specific TCR breadth and depth rose significantly after two AZD1222 doses compared with day 0 and with MenACWY recipients. Conclusions about previously exposed vaccinees are limited, since just six AZD1222 recipients were seropositive for SARS-CoV-2 at baseline. Because no day 14 peak-response samples were available, the repertoires could be characterized only after the peak T cell response. Nearly half of unique spike-specific TCRs reportedly recognized epitopes outside regions mutated in the B.1.351 and B.1.1.7 variants. The 56-69-year group was small, and its depth increase did not reach significance, likely because of low power.

The material was peripheral blood, obtained 28 days after the second AZD1222 dose. The source is an adult who received the AZD1222 COVID-19 vaccine. The chain uses TRBV5-1 and TRBJ2-7; 8 middle bases align to TRBD2. The DNA is as follows: TGCGCCAGCAGCGGGGGGACTAGCTACGAGCAGTACTTC. Translated, this is CASSGGTSYEQYF.